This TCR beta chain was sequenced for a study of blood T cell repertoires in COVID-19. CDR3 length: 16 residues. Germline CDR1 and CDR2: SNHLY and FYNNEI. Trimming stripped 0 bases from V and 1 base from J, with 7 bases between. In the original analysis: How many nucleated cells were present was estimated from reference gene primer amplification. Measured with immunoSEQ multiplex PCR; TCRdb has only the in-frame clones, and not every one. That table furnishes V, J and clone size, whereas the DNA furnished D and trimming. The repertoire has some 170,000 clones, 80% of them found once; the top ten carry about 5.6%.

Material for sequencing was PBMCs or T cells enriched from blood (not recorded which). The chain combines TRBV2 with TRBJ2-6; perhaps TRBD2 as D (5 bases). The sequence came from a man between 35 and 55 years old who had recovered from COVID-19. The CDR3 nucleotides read TGTGCCAGCAGTGAAGCGCGGGTTTCTGGGGCCAACGTCCTGACTTTC. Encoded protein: CASSEARVSGANVLTF.